This is a list of T cell receptor beta chains from one sample in a study of CD8 T cells in Susac syndrome. Using its own MiXCR run on the immunoSEQ multiplex PCR reads, TCRdb lists one record per CDR3 protein. The sample records 180,000 or so distinct CDR3 sequences, 90% to 95% being singletons. The specimen was CD4+ T cells from PBMCs. These receptors were taken from a human donor with multiple sclerosis. Each CDR3 is given with its conserved first and last residue. The D gene is left open where the match is weak. Clone size, where shown, is once, few, many, or a class for clones that have expanded.

J: TRBJ2-7
D: NA
length: 14
V: TRBV7-2
size: NA
CDR3: CASSLSGESYEQYF
DNA: TGTGCCAGCAGCTTATCTGGGGAGTCCTACGAGCAGTACTTC

J: TRBJ2-5
D: NA
length: 13
V: TRBV30
size: NA
CDR3: CAWTSGVGETQYF
DNA: TGTGCCTGGACTAGTGGGGTTGGGGAGACCCAGTACTTC

J: TRBJ1-1
D: NA
length: 12
V: TRBV12-3/TRBV12-4
size: NA
CDR3: CASSPGTTEAFF
DNA: TGTGCCAGCAGTCCCGGGACAACTGAAGCTTTCTTT

J: TRBJ2-7
D: TRBD2
length: 15
V: TRBV20-1
size: NA
CDR3: CSAALTSGGGYEQYF
DNA: TGCAGTGCCGCCCTGACTAGCGGGGGCGGGTACGAGCAGTACTTC

J: TRBJ2-3
D: NA
length: 14
V: TRBV15
size: once
CDR3: CATSRGQLPDTQYF
DNA: TGTGCCACCAGCAGAGGACAGCTTCCAGATACGCAGTATTTT

J: TRBJ1-2
D: NA
length: 13
V: TRBV9
size: NA
CDR3: CASSSEGNYGYTF
DNA: TGTGCCAGCAGCAGTGAGGGCAACTATGGCTACACCTTC

J: TRBJ1-2
D: NA
length: 11
V: TRBV20-1
size: NA
CDR3: CSGTELRGYTF
DNA: TGCAGTGGGACAGAGCTTAGGGGCTACACCTTC

J: TRBJ2-7
D: NA
length: 13
V: TRBV20-1
size: NA
CDR3: CSARAPGTYEQYF
DNA: TGCAGTGCTAGAGCGCCAGGGACCTACGAGCAGTACTTC

J: TRBJ2-3
D: NA
length: 13
V: TRBV7-3
size: NA
CDR3: CASSFRAADTQYF
DNA: TGTGCCAGCAGCTTCAGGGCGGCAGATACGCAGTATTTT

J: TRBJ2-4
D: NA
length: 13
V: TRBV7-9
size: NA
CDR3: CASSLGSADIQYF
DNA: TGTGCCAGCAGCTTAGGTTCAGCAGACATTCAGTACTTC

J: TRBJ2-1
D: NA
length: 16
V: TRBV4-1
size: NA
CDR3: CASSQDKRSSYNEQFF
DNA: TGCGCCAGCAGCCAAGATAAGCGGTCCTCCTACAATGAGCAGTTCTTC